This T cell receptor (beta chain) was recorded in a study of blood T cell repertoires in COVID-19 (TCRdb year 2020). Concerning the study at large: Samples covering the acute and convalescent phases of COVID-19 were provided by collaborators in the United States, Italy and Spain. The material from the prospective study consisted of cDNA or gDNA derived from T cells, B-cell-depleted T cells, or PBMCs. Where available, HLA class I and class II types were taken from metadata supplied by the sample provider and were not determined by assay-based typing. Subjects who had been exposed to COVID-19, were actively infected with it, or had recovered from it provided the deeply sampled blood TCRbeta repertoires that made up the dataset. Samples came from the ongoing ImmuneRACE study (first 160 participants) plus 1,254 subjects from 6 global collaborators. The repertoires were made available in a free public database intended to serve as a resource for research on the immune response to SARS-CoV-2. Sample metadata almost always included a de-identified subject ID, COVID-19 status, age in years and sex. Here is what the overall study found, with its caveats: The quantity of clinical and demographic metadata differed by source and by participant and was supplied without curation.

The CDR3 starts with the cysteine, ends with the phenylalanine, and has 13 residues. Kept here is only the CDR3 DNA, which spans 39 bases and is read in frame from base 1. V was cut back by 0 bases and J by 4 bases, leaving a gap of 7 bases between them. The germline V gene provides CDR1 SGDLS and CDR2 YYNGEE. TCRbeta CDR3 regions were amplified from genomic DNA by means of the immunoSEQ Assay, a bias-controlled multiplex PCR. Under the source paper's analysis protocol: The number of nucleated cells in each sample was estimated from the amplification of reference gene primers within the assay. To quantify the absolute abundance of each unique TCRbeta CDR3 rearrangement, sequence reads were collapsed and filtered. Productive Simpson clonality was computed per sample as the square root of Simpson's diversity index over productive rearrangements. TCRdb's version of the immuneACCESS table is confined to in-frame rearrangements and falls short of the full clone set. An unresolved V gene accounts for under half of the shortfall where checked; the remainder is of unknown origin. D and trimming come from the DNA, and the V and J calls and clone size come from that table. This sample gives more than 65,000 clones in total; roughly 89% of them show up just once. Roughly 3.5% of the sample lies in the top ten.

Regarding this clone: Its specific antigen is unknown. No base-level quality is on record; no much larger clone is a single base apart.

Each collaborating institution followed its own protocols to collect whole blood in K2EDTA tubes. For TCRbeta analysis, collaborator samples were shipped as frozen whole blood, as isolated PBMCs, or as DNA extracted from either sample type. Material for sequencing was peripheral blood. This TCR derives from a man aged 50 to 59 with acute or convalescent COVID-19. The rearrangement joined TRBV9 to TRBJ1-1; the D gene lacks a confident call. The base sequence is TGTGCCAGCAGCGTAGCCGAACTCACTGAAGCTTTCTTT. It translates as CASSVAELTEAFF.